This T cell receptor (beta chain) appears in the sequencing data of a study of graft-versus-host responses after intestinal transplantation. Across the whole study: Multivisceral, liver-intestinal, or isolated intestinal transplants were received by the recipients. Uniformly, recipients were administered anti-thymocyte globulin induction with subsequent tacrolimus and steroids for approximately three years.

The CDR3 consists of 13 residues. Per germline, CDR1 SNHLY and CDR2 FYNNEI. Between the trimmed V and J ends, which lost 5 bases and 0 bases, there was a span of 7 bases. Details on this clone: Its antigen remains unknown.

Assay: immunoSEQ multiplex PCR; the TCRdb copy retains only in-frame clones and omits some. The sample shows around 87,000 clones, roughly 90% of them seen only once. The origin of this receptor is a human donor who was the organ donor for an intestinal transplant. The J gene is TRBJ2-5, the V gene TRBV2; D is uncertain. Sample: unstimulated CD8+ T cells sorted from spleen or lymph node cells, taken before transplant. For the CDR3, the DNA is TGTGCCAGCAGTTGGGCCCACCAAGAGACCCAGTACTTC. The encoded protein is CASSWAHQETQYF.